These 11 T cell receptor beta chains originate from one sample sequenced in a study of blood T cell repertoires in COVID-19. Generated by immunoSEQ multiplex PCR, the TCRdb table keeps only in-frame clones and is missing some. The table shows 220,000 or so clones, with roughly 89% occurring only once. Sequenced input: PBMCs or T cells enriched from blood (not recorded which). The receptors derive from a woman in her thirties or forties who had recovered from COVID-19.

This sequence joins TRBV2 and TRBJ2-7, with TRBD2 matching 8 bases. This CDR3 contains 15 residues. V shed 1 base and J 9 bases; nucleotides not matched to a gene: 11. The V gene's germline CDR1 is SNHLY and CDR2 FYNNEI. The DNA for the CDR3 is TGTGCCAGCAGTGAAGTGGCTAGCGGGTCCCGGGGGCAGTACGTC. Its protein product is CASSEVASGSRGQYV.

This sequence joins TRBV3-1 (or the pseudogene TRBV3-2) and TRBJ1-3, with D possibly matching TRBD1 (6 bases). Trimming took off 3 bases at V and 0 bases at J, with 12 bases between the two ends. This CDR3 region has 16 residues. Germline V lookup: CDR1 LGHDT, CDR2 YNNKEL (reference sequence). The CDR3 loop is CASSHVQGISGNTIYF. The CDR3 DNA reads TGTGCCAGCAGCCACGTACAGGGAATCTCTGGAAACACCATATATTTT.

This chain links TRBV5-1 with TRBJ2-1; a possible D gene is TRBD2 (5 bases). From germline, CDR1 is SGHRS and CDR2 YFSETQ. The CDR3 extends over 12 amino acids. V lost 4 bases to trimming and J lost 10 bases, with 12 bases between them. This chain's CDR3 is CASSQTRDEQFF. DNA of the CDR3: TGCGCCAGCAGCCAAACTAGAGACGAGCAGTTCTTC.

V is TRBV7-9 and J is TRBJ2-3, with D perhaps matching TRBD1 (6 bases). The germline CDR1 and CDR2 sequences are SEHNR and FQNEAQ (reference sequence). The CDR3 spans 17 residues. Trimming left V 1 base short and J 4 bases short, with 18 bases between. CDR3: CASSLEQGPQTPDTQYF. The DNA for the CDR3 is TGTGCCAGCAGCTTAGAGCAGGGGCCGCAAACCCCAGATACGCAGTATTTT.

J is TRBJ1-4 and V is TRBV6-1; 9 bases match TRBD1. Germline loops: CDR1 MNHNS, CDR2 SASEGT. The CDR3 has 15 amino acids. The V and J ends lost 3 bases and 11 bases, in that order; junction bases with no gene match: 10. CDR3 amino acids: CASSDSQGAWWKLFF. The CDR3 coding sequence is TGTGCCAGCAGTGATTCACAGGGGGCTTGGTGGAAACTGTTTTTT.

The J gene is TRBJ1-1, the V gene TRBV9, with D uncertain. The V end was cut by 0 bases, the J end by 6 bases, with 9 bases between. CDR1 and CDR2 from the germline V gene are SGDLS and YYNGEE. The CDR3 totals 13 residues. In nucleotides, the CDR3 is TGTGCCAGCAGCGTAGACGGGATGTCTGAAGCTTTCTTT. Amino acid sequence: CASSVDGMSEAFF.

CDR3 protein: CASSPSGLVEEQFF. The CDR3 DNA sequence: TGTGCCAGCAGCCCCTCGGGACTAGTCGAGGAGCAGTTCTTC. The gene calls are TRBV3-1 (or the pseudogene TRBV3-2) and TRBJ2-1; 8 nucleotides align to TRBD2. J was trimmed by 10 bases and V by 4 bases; bases with no gene match: 9. CDR3 size: 14 residues. Per germline, CDR1 LGHDT and CDR2 YNNKEL (reference sequence).

The rearrangement uses TRBV3-1 (or the pseudogene TRBV3-2) and TRBJ2-6; perhaps TRBD1 as D (7 bases). The CDR3 sequence is 20 residues long. V was clipped by 4 bases and J by 0 bases, with 22 bases between them. Germline-derived CDR1 and CDR2 are LGHDT and YNNKEL (reference sequence). CDR3 nucleotide sequence: TGTGCCAGCAGCCTTATGGAGGGGACAGATCTTCTCTCTGGGGCCAACGTCCTGACTTTC. This sequence encodes CASSLMEGTDLLSGANVLTF.

J is TRBJ2-1 and V is TRBV29-1; 10 bases are shared with TRBD2. The ends lost 6 bases at V and 0 bases at J; junction bases unmatched: 5. Germline assignment: CDR1 SQVTM and CDR2 ANQGSEA. The CDR3 has 15 residues. This CDR3 is CSVASGSSSYNEQFF. CDR3 DNA: TGCAGCGTAGCTAGCGGGAGCAGCTCCTACAATGAGCAGTTCTTC.

The rearrangement links TRBV10-3 to TRBJ1-6; 10 bases align to TRBD1. Germline V gives CDR1 ENHRY, CDR2 SYGVKD. The CDR3 sequence is 17 residues long. J gave up 7 bases and V 3 bases, and 9 bases lay outside the gene matches. The CDR3 bases are TGTGCCATCAGTGATGGTAAATCGGGACAGGGGAATTCACCCCTCCACTTT. It yields the protein CAISDGKSGQGNSPLHF.

The chain combines TRBV11-3 with TRBJ2-5; no clear D. Germline V gene sequence: CDR1 SGHNT, CDR2 YENEEA. The CDR3 runs 14 residues. Between the trimmed V and J ends, which lost 3 bases and 2 bases, there was a span of 10 bases. The CDR3: CASSFRLQQETQYF. In DNA form, the CDR3 reads TGTGCCAGCAGCTTCAGATTGCAACAAGAGACCCAGTACTTC.